A selection of T cell receptor beta chains follows, all from one sample in a study of T cells in Graves' hyperthyroidism and ophthalmopathy. One entry per CDR3 protein results from TCRdb running MiXCR on the multiplex PCR reads. The table has 650,000 to 700,000 distinct CDR3 sequences, 17% seen once. The sample comprised blood. Receptors were obtained from a man aged 50-60 years with Graves' hyperthyroidism. Both conserved end residues are part of each CDR3. Fields, in order: CDR3 length, D gene, J gene, clone size, V gene, CDR3 DNA, CDR3 protein. A D gene is named only where the DNA matches it firmly. Some rows have no size entry. The others give once, few or many, or a class for an expanded clone.

len: 12; d_gene: NA; j_gene: TRBJ2-7; abundance: few; v_gene: TRBV20-1; CDR3nt: TGCAGTGCCCGGGATCGGGTATCCGAGCAGTACTTC; CDR3aa: CSARDRVSEQYF
len: 15; d_gene: NA; j_gene: TRBJ2-3; abundance: many; v_gene: TRBV5-6; CDR3nt: TGTGCCAGCAGCTTGGGGGGGGATTTCACAGATACGCAGTATTTT; CDR3aa: CASSLGGDFTDTQYF
len: 18; d_gene: TRBD2; j_gene: TRBJ2-1; abundance: few; v_gene: TRBV4-1; CDR3nt: TGCGCCAGCAGCCCCCGTGAGGCTAGCGGGAGGAGGGGCAATGAGCAGTTCTTC; CDR3aa: CASSPREASGRRGNEQFF
len: 13; d_gene: NA; j_gene: TRBJ2-7; abundance: few; v_gene: TRBV13; CDR3nt: TGTGCCAGCAGCTTAGTCCCTCCGGGGGAGCAGTACTTC; CDR3aa: CASSLVPPGEQYF
len: 15; d_gene: NA; j_gene: TRBJ2-2; abundance: many; v_gene: TRBV2; CDR3nt: TGTGCCAGCAGTGACCCCGGGACCTCAATCGGGGAGCTGTTTTTT; CDR3aa: CASSDPGTSIGELFF
len: 14; d_gene: NA; j_gene: TRBJ2-2; abundance: NA; v_gene: TRBV3-1; CDR3nt: TGTGCCAGCCGGTCGGGACAGAACACCGGGGAGCTGTTTTTT; CDR3aa: CASRSGQNTGELFF
len: 13; d_gene: NA; j_gene: TRBJ1-6; abundance: NA; v_gene: TRBV20-1; CDR3nt: TGCAGTGCTAGGGAGGAAGGGGATTCACCCCTCCACTTT; CDR3aa: CSAREEGDSPLHF
len: 15; d_gene: NA; j_gene: TRBJ2-1; abundance: many; v_gene: TRBV7-2; CDR3nt: TGTGCCAGCTCCGAAATAGCGGACTTGTACAATGAGCAGTTCTTC; CDR3aa: CASSEIADLYNEQFF
len: 13; d_gene: NA; j_gene: TRBJ2-7; abundance: NA; v_gene: TRBV27; CDR3nt: TGTGCCAGCAGTTTGGCAGAGAAATACGAGCAGTACTTC; CDR3aa: CASSLAEKYEQYF
len: 14; d_gene: NA; j_gene: TRBJ2-3; abundance: many; v_gene: TRBV5-1; CDR3nt: TGCGCCAGCAGCTTCGAGGGGCACACAGATACGCAGTATTTT; CDR3aa: CASSFEGHTDTQYF
len: 15; d_gene: NA; j_gene: TRBJ2-7; abundance: many; v_gene: TRBV11-2; CDR3nt: TGTGCCAGCAGCTTAGCTTTAGGTTTCTCCTACGAGCAGTACTTC; CDR3aa: CASSLALGFSYEQYF
len: 17; d_gene: TRBD2; j_gene: TRBJ2-1; abundance: many; v_gene: TRBV28; CDR3nt: TGTGCCAGCAGTCCTAGGGGACTAGCGCTCAGGTACAATGAGCAGTTCTTC; CDR3aa: CASSPRGLALRYNEQFF
len: 15; d_gene: NA; j_gene: TRBJ2-7; abundance: few; v_gene: TRBV6-1; CDR3nt: TGTGCCAGCAGTCGGACGTCATGGGCCCCCTACGAGCAGTACTTC; CDR3aa: CASSRTSWAPYEQYF
len: 15; d_gene: TRBD2; j_gene: TRBJ2-1; abundance: NA; v_gene: TRBV28; CDR3nt: TGTGCCAGCACCTCCGGCGGGGGGCGTTACAATGAGCAGTTCTTC; CDR3aa: CASTSGGGRYNEQFF
len: 14; d_gene: NA; j_gene: TRBJ1-3; abundance: few; v_gene: TRBV6-5; CDR3nt: TGTGCCAGCAGTTATGGAGGGTTCGGAAACACCATATATTTT; CDR3aa: CASSYGGFGNTIYF
len: 16; d_gene: NA; j_gene: TRBJ1-5; abundance: NA; v_gene: TRBV11-2; CDR3nt: TGTGCCAGCAGCCCTGGGCCTGCGTCTTCCAATCAGCCCCAGCATTTT; CDR3aa: CASSPGPASSNQPQHF
len: 15; d_gene: TRBD2; j_gene: TRBJ2-7; abundance: NA; v_gene: TRBV7-9; CDR3nt: TGTGCCAGCAGCATCCAAGCGGGAGGTTCGTACGAGCAGTACTTC; CDR3aa: CASSIQAGGSYEQYF
len: 14; d_gene: NA; j_gene: TRBJ1-2; abundance: NA; v_gene: TRBV6-4; CDR3nt: TGTGCCAGCAGTGACTCGTTCGGGTTTGGGGGCTACACCTTC; CDR3aa: CASSDSFGFGGYTF
len: 17; d_gene: NA; j_gene: TRBJ2-7; abundance: NA; v_gene: TRBV7-9; CDR3nt: TGTGCCAGCAGCTTATGGGGGGGGGCGCTGAGTCAGTACGAGCAGTACTTC; CDR3aa: CASSLWGGALSQYEQYF
len: 14; d_gene: TRBD1; j_gene: TRBJ1-1; abundance: many; v_gene: TRBV2; CDR3nt: TGTGCCAGCAGCCGACAGGGTCGAAGAACTGAAGCTTTCTTT; CDR3aa: CASSRQGRRTEAFF
len: 14; d_gene: NA; j_gene: TRBJ2-2; abundance: many; v_gene: TRBV6-1; CDR3nt: TGTGCCAGCACTACCGGGACCTCCCGGGGGGAGCTGTTTTTT; CDR3aa: CASTTGTSRGELFF
len: 15; d_gene: NA; j_gene: TRBJ2-5; abundance: NA; v_gene: TRBV7-2; CDR3nt: TGTGCCAGCAGCTTAATGGACTTAGGCGGCGAGACCCAGTACTTC; CDR3aa: CASSLMDLGGETQYF
len: 13; d_gene: NA; j_gene: TRBJ2-5; abundance: many; v_gene: TRBV18; CDR3nt: TGTGCCAGCTCACCACCGGGGGTTGAGACCCAGTACTTC; CDR3aa: CASSPPGVETQYF
len: 15; d_gene: NA; j_gene: TRBJ1-3; abundance: many; v_gene: TRBV24-1; CDR3nt: TGTGCCACCAGTGATCACAGCGACAGTGGAAACACCATATATTTT; CDR3aa: CATSDHSDSGNTIYF
len: 15; d_gene: TRBD1; j_gene: TRBJ1-4; abundance: NA; v_gene: TRBV18; CDR3nt: TGTGCCAGCTCACCGACAGGGTCTACTAATGAAAAACTGTTTTTT; CDR3aa: CASSPTGSTNEKLFF
len: 14; d_gene: NA; j_gene: TRBJ1-1; abundance: many; v_gene: TRBV5-1; CDR3nt: TGTGCCAGCAGCTTACAGGGCCCGAACACTGAAGCTTTCTTT; CDR3aa: CASSLQGPNTEAFF
len: 14; d_gene: TRBD2; j_gene: TRBJ2-7; abundance: many; v_gene: TRBV10-2; CDR3nt: TGCGCCAGCAGTTTAGCGGGAGGGCCCAACGAGCAGTACTTC; CDR3aa: CASSLAGGPNEQYF
len: 17; d_gene: TRBD2; j_gene: TRBJ2-2; abundance: once; v_gene: TRBV7-3; CDR3nt: TGTGCCAGCAGCAACACGAACCTAGCGGGAGCCCACGGGGAGCTGTTTTTT; CDR3aa: CASSNTNLAGAHGELFF
len: 14; d_gene: TRBD2; j_gene: TRBJ2-7; abundance: NA; v_gene: TRBV30; CDR3nt: TGTGCCTGGAGTGCTCCGGGAGGATTGCACGAGCAGTACTTC; CDR3aa: CAWSAPGGLHEQYF
len: 12; d_gene: NA; j_gene: TRBJ1-2; abundance: NA; v_gene: TRBV5-6; CDR3nt: TGTGCCAGCAATAAAGACCAGCGCGGCTACACCTTC; CDR3aa: CASNKDQRGYTF